This T cell receptor (beta chain) is from a study of blood T cell repertoires in COVID-19. V lost 0 bases and J lost 9, with 15 bases in between. Germline assignment: CDR1 LGHNA and CDR2 YSLEER. CDR3 length: 16 amino acids. Living in about 25 US areas, the participants were between about 18 and 100 years of age. Each participant's cohort was designated according to participant-reported clinical history. Recovered participants had two consecutive negative NP/OP PCR tests, healthcare professional clearance, or symptom resolution. Profiling relied on immunoSEQ multiplex PCR, and the TCRdb table lists in-frame clones only, not all of them. This sample carries about 220,000 clones, around 90% of them seen once, and the ten largest clones take just over 2.5%.

Sequencing was done on a sample of PBMCs or T cells enriched from blood (not recorded which). The TCR sequence derives from a woman aged 25-40 years who had recovered from COVID-19. The V and J genes are TRBV4-3 and TRBJ1-6, with a possible D match to TRBD1 (5 bases). The CDR3 DNA is TGCGCCAGCAGCCAAGATAGGGGCAGGGAGGTTTCACCCCTCCACTTT. Its protein is CASSQDRGREVSPLHF.